This is a list of T cell receptor beta chains from one sample in a study of CD4 T cells in relation to SARS-CoV-2 and coronaviruses. The antigens of these receptors remain unknown. Assay: immunoSEQ multiplex PCR; the TCRdb copy retains only in-frame clones and omits some. The table records about 36,000 clones, about 86% of them present only once. Input material: naive CD4+ T cells from PBMCs, cultured in vitro. These receptors all come from an adult with COVID-19. The CDR3 runs from the conserved cysteine through the conserved F or W. D genes are given only for firm matches. Size is stated for part of the rows, as once, few or many counts, or as a class when the clone is expanded.

>TRBV24-1|.|TRBD1|TRBJ2-3
CATSAPDRGQGDTQYF
TGTGCCACCAGCGCACCTGACAGGGGGCAAGGAGATACGCAGTATTTT
>TRBV7-9|.|.|TRBJ2-1
CASSFNEQFF
TGTGCCAGCAGCTTTAATGAGCAGTTCTTC
>TRBV21-1|.|.|TRBJ1-5
CASLGFTNRGPNQPQHF
TGTGCCAGCTTGGGCTTCACCAACAGGGGTCCAAATCAGCCCCAGCATTTT
>TRBV6-1|once|TRBD2|TRBJ2-1
CASSELRLAGLNEQFF
TGTGCCAGCAGTGAATTAAGACTAGCGGGTCTCAATGAGCAGTTCTTC
>TRBV14|.|.|TRBJ2-1
CASSQGRGYSSHNEQFF
TGTGCCAGCAGCCAGGGCCGCGGATACAGTTCCCACAATGAGCAGTTCTTC
>TRBV29-1|.|.|TRBJ2-7
CSVVRLGSYEQYF
TGCAGCGTTGTACGACTAGGGAGCTACGAGCAGTACTTC
>TRBV14|.|.|TRBJ2-6
CASSLSGANVLTF
TGTGCCAGCAGCCTCTCTGGGGCCAACGTCCTGACTTTC
>TRBV7-9|.|TRBD1|TRBJ1-4
CASSLATGQGVATNEKLFF
TGTGCCAGCAGCTTAGCCACGGGACAGGGGGTTGCAACTAATGAAAAACTGTTTTTT
>TRBV30|once|.|TRBJ1-1
CAWSEAAEAFF
TGTGCCTGGAGTGAGGCGGCTGAAGCTTTCTTT
>TRBV7-9|few|.|TRBJ2-7
CASSLDLERAF
TGTGCCAGCAGCTTAGATCTCGAGAGGGCCTTC
>TRBV9|.|TRBD2|TRBJ2-3
CASSVSAGRGTDTQYF
TGTGCCAGCAGCGTATCAGCCGGGAGGGGTACAGATACGCAGTATTTT
>TRBV7-3|.|TRBD2|TRBJ2-3
CASSTGAGGKTDTQYF
TGTGCCAGCAGCACTGGGGCGGGAGGCAAGACAGATACGCAGTATTTT
>TRBV15|.|.|TRBJ1-1
CATSRVRTVNTEAFF
TGTGCCACCAGCAGAGTCCGGACAGTAAACACTGAAGCTTTCTTT
>TRBV4-2|.|TRBD2|TRBJ2-3
CASSHGLAGEPDTQYF
TGTGCCAGCAGCCATGGACTAGCGGGAGAACCAGATACGCAGTATTTT
>TRBV2|.|.|TRBJ1-5
CASRFSGTGGPQHF
TGTGCCAGCAGGTTCTCGGGGACCGGGGGGCCCCAGCATTTT
>TRBV2|.|TRBD1|TRBJ2-1
CASSGQGREKGYNEQFF
TGTGCCAGCAGTGGACAGGGCAGGGAGAAGGGTTACAATGAGCAGTTCTTC
>TRBV21-1|.|.|TRBJ2-1
CASSKDGSGRNVKNEQFF
TGTGCCAGCAGCAAAGATGGTAGCGGGAGAAATGTAAAGAATGAGCAGTTCTTC
>TRBV3-1/TRBV3-2|.|TRBD1|TRBJ1-2
CASSPGQVGGYTF
TGTGCCAGCAGCCCGGGACAGGTTGGCGGCTACACCTTC
>TRBV29-1|.|.|TRBJ2-3
CSAGGGVRVADTQYF
TGCAGCGCCGGAGGAGGTGTCAGGGTTGCAGATACGCAGTATTTT
>TRBV11-2|.|.|TRBJ2-2
CASSLALPTNTGELFF
TGTGCCAGCAGCTTAGCCCTACCGACCAACACCGGGGAGCTGTTTTTT
>TRBV28|.|TRBD2|TRBJ2-2
CASSFGGSFTGELFF
TGTGCCAGCAGTTTCGGCGGGAGCTTCACCGGGGAGCTGTTTTTT
>TRBV5-6|.|TRBD1|TRBJ2-3
CASSLIGDRAPDTQYF
TGTGCCAGCAGCTTGATTGGGGACAGGGCCCCAGATACGCAGTATTTT
>TRBV4-1|.|.|TRBJ1-5
CASSQEGGHQPQHF
TGCGCCAGCAGCCAAGAGGGGGGGCATCAGCCCCAGCATTTT
>TRBV7-9|.|TRBD1|TRBJ2-7
CASSPYRGTGEHEQYF
TGTGCCAGCAGCCCTTATCGAGGGACAGGAGAACACGAGCAGTACTTC